A selection of T cell receptor beta chains follows, all from one sample in a study of cytomegalovirus exposure and HLA in healthy donors. Libraries were prepared by immunoSEQ multiplex PCR; TCRdb keeps only in-frame clonotypes and omits some of them. The table includes some 160,000 clones, around 75% detected once. The sequencing input was PBMCs. Source of these receptors: a man aged 60-69 years in good health and CMV-seronegative. Each CDR3 is given without its conserved first and last residue. Fields, in order: CDR3 protein, CDR3 length, V gene, J gene.

CDR3: ASSPRGAGSPLH
length: 12
V: TRBV6-5
J: TRBJ1-6

CDR3: ASGASGPTGELF
length: 12
V: TRBV6-1
J: TRBJ2-2

CDR3: ASSQLGGYEQY
length: 11
V: TRBV6-5
J: .

CDR3: ASSLVGREASGANVLT
length: 16
V: TRBV7-2
J: TRBJ2-6

CDR3: ASSLGSGGEEQY
length: 12
V: TRBV7-2
J: TRBJ2-7

CDR3: ASSLDRDTQY
length: 10
V: TRBV5-4
J: TRBJ2-3

CDR3: ASSQTAGTSFGNTIY
length: 15
V: TRBV18
J: TRBJ1-3

CDR3: ASSDSTGGSYNEQF
length: 14
V: TRBV6-4
J: TRBJ2-1

CDR3: ASSISGTSGRTDTQY
length: 15
V: TRBV5-1
J: TRBJ2-3

CDR3: ASSFSSNNSPLH
length: 12
V: TRBV11-3
J: TRBJ1-6

CDR3: ASSRGTGSGNTIY
length: 13
V: TRBV6-5
J: TRBJ1-3